This TCR beta chain is drawn from a study of cytomegalovirus exposure and HLA in healthy donors. Using immunoSEQ multiplex PCR, the repertoire was profiled, and TCRdb retains in-frame clones only, with some absent. The sample has under 150,000 clones; approximately 91% are singletons. The CDR3 is 15 amino acids. Germline V gene sequence: CDR1 SGHRS, CDR2 YFSETQ. Germline trimming cut 0 bases from V and 6 bases from J; bases unmatched to any gene: 5. The sequence came from a man between 18 and 35 years old in good health and CMV-seronegative. The rearrangement links TRBV5-1 to TRBJ2-2; 7 bases are a match to TRBD2. The source material was PBMCs. DNA of the CDR3: TGCGCCAGCAGCTTGGGGACTAGTCTGGCCGGGGAGCTGTTTTTT. It yields the protein CASSLGTSLAGELFF.